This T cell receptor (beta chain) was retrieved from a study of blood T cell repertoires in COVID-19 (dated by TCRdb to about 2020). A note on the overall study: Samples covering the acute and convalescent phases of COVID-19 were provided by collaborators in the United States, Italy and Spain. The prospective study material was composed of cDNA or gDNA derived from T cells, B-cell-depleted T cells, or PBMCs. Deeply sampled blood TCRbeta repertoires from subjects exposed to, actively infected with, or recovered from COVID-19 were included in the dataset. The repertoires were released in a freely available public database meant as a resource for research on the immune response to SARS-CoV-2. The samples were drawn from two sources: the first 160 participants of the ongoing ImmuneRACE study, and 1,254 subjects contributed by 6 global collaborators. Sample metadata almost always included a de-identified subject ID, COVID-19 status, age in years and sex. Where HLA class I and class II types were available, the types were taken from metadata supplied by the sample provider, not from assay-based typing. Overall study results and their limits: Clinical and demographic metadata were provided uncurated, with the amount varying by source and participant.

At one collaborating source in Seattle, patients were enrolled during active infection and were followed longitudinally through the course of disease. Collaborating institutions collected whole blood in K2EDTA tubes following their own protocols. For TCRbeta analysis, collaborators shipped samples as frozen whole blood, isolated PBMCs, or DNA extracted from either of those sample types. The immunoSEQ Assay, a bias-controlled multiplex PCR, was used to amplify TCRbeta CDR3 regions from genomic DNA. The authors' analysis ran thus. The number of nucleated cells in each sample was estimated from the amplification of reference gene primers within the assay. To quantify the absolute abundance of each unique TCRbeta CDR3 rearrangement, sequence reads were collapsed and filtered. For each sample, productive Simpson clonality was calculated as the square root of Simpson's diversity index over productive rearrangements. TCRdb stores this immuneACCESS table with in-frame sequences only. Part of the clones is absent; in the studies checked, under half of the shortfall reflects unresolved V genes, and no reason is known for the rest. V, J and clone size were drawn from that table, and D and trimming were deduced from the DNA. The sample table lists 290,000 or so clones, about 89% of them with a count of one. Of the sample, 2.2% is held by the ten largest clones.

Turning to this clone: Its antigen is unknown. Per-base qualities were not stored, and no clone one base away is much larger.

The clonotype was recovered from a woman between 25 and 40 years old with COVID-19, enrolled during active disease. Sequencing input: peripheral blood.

The DNA sequence is as follows: TGTGCCAGCGGAGGGAGGAAACACACCGGGGAGCTGTTTTTT. Translation gives CASGGRKHTGELFF. The V gene is TRBV5-6 and the J gene is TRBJ2-2; perhaps TRBD2 is the D gene, with 6 bases matching. CDR1 and CDR2 (SGHDT, YYEEEE) derive from the germline V gene. V is clipped by 7 bases and J by 3 bases, and the sequence between their germline boundaries is 13 bases long. The CDR3 starts with the cysteine, ends with the phenylalanine, and has 14 residues. The read is trimmed to its CDR3 DNA, 42 bases read in frame from base 1.